This T cell receptor beta chain was captured by sequencing in a study of T cell responses to AZD1222 COVID-19 vaccine. Note on this clone: No antigen is known for it.

Study-wide results and limits: Clonal diversity may have been underestimated, and the donors were mostly white British, with more females than males. Increased Spike-specific TCR breadth and depth were observed after two AZD1222 doses.

Repertoires were generated with immunoSEQ multiplex PCR, while TCRdb's copy carries only in-frame clones and drops some. Of around 100,000 clones detected, 80% to 90% appear once; the ten largest clones hold 9.5% to 13%. Germline V gene lookup returns CDR1 KGHSH and CDR2 LQKENI. V lost 3 bases, J lost 1 base, and 10 bases lay in between. The CDR3 is 14 amino acids. Source: peripheral blood, taken 28 days after the second AZD1222 dose. This receptor was obtained from an adult who received the AZD1222 COVID-19 vaccine. The chain has TRBV18 and TRBJ2-7, with D unclear. CDR3 nucleotide sequence: TGTGCCAGCTCACCCACAAGTGGTTCCTACGAGCAGTACTTC. This encodes CASSPTSGSYEQYF. The whole variable domain, remainder taken from reference TRBV18 and TRBJ2-7, is NAGVMQNPRHLVRRRGQEARLRCSPMKGHSHVYWYRQLPEEGLKFMVYLQKENIIDESGMPKERFSAEFPKEGPSILRIQQVVRGDSAAYFCASSPTSGSYEQYFGPGTRLTVT.